Shown below are 16 T cell receptor beta chains from a single sample sequenced in a study of cytotoxic CD8 clonotypes in ibrutinib-treated CLL. The method was immunoSEQ multiplex PCR; TCRdb's version includes in-frame clones alone and lacks a portion of them. The table shows roughly 130,000 clones, with about four fifths occurring only once. The sample was PBMCs, taken after 12 months of ibrutinib treatment. The receptors stem from a human donor with chronic lymphocytic leukemia.

V usage is TRBV29-1 and J usage is TRBJ2-1, with D perhaps being TRBD1 or TRBD2 (5 bases each). The V end lost 1 base, the J end lost 5 bases, and 12 bases lay between the germline ends. CDR1 is SQVTM and CDR2 is ANQGSEA in the germline V gene. The CDR3 is made up of 14 amino acids. The CDR3 sequence is CSVEGSEGHNEQFF. DNA of the CDR3: TGCAGCGTTGAAGGGAGTGAGGGGCACAATGAGCAGTTCTTC.

V gene TRBV2 combines with J gene TRBJ2-7, with D maybe TRBD2 (5 bases). CDR1 and CDR2 (germline): SNHLY, FYNNEI. There are 13 residues in the CDR3. The germline V and J ends were trimmed by 9 bases and 6 bases, with 18 bases remaining between them. CDR3: CASRDYLAGEQYF. CDR3 DNA sequence: TGTGCCAGTCGGGATTACCTCGCCGGCGAGCAGTACTTC.

This clone was detected only once. The CDR3 reads CASSLGRESYGYTF. The CDR3 DNA follows: TGTGCCAGCAGTTTAGGCAGGGAAAGCTATGGCTACACCTTC. The genes are TRBV27 and TRBJ1-2; TRBD1 is a possible D gene (5 bases). There are 14 residues in the CDR3. Deletions cut 2 bases from V and 4 bases from J, with 11 bases between. CDR1 and CDR2 (germline): MNHEY, SMNVEV (reference sequence).

The chain recombines TRBV2 with TRBJ1-4, with D uncertain. The V gene's germline CDR1 is SNHLY and CDR2 FYNNEI. Trimming pared 4 bases from V and 8 bases from J, leaving 11 bases between. The CDR3 consists of 13 residues. DNA for the CDR3: TGTGCCAGCAGTGCAGGAATTCGGGAAAAACTGTTTTTT. It yields the protein CASSAGIREKLFF.

V and J are TRBV29-1 and TRBJ1-2; 7 bases map to TRBD1. In germline, CDR1 is SQVTM, CDR2 ANQGSEA. Trimming removed 2 bases from V and 4 bases from J; junction bases left unmatched: 7. The CDR3 is 14 amino acids. The CDR3 spells CSVENRGRFYGYTF. The CDR3, as DNA: TGCAGCGTTGAAAACAGGGGAAGATTCTATGGCTACACCTTC. Filled out from reference TRBV29-1 and TRBJ1-2, the complete variable domain reads SAVISQKPSRDICQRGTSLTIQCQVDSQVTMMFWYRQQPGQSLTLIATANQGSEATYESGFVIDKFPISRPNLTFSTLTVSNMSPEDSSIYLCSVENRGRFYGYTFGSGTRLTVV.

The chain has TRBV9 and TRBJ1-5; possibly TRBD1 for D (5 bases). Trimming stripped 2 bases from V and 3 bases from J, with 12 bases between. The CDR3 has 15 amino acids. Germline loops: CDR1 SGDLS, CDR2 YYNGEE. In DNA form, the CDR3 reads TGTGCCAGCAGCGTCGGGACGGGAAACAATCAGCCCCAGCATTTT. Translated: CASSVGTGNNQPQHF.

V and J are TRBV11-2 and TRBJ1-5; TRBD1 matches at 7 bases. This CDR3 spans 14 amino acids. Germline trimming cut 5 bases from V and 1 base from J; bases unmatched to any gene: 2. The germline CDR1 and CDR2 sequences are SGHAT and FQNNGV. The CDR3 protein is CASSRDSSNQPQHF. CDR3 nucleotides: TGTGCCAGCAGCCGGGACAGCAGCAATCAGCCCCAGCATTTT.

The chain links TRBV27 to TRBJ2-3; tentatively, D is TRBD2 (6 bases). Germline CDR1 is MNHEY and CDR2 is SMNVEV (reference sequence). This CDR3 has 15 amino acids. V lost 3 bases to trimming and J lost 4 bases, with 14 bases between them. CDR3 in DNA: TGTGCCAGCAGTTTGGACTCCGGCGGGGCAGATACGCAGTATTTT. Residues: CASSLDSGGADTQYF.

The rearrangement uses TRBV14 and TRBJ2-1; TRBD1 agrees at 10 bases. CDR1 is SGHDN and CDR2 is FVKESK in the germline V gene. With V trimmed by 4 bases and J by 3 bases, 9 bases remained unmatched. The CDR3 is 17 residues long. The CDR3 sequence: CASSPRSGTGVYNEQFF. CDR3 bases: TGTGCCAGCAGCCCGCGCTCCGGGACAGGGGTCTACAATGAGCAGTTCTTC.

The rearrangement links TRBV6-6 to TRBJ2-3, with D hard to call. Germline CDR1 reads MNHNY; CDR2 reads SVGAGI (reference sequence). The CDR3 extends over 14 amino acids. Trimming pared 2 bases from V and 3 bases from J, leaving 9 bases between. CDR3 protein: CASSYDPSTDTQYF. The CDR3 coding sequence is TGTGCCAGCAGTTACGACCCGTCAACAGATACGCAGTATTTT.

The genes are TRBV11-2 and TRBJ1-2; D is unresolved. CDR3 length: 14 amino acids. CDR1 and CDR2 (germline): SGHAT, FQNNGV. Trimming cost V 3 bases and J 2 bases, with 10 bases left between them. CDR3 DNA sequence: TGTGCCAGCAGCTTGGACGGTCCAAACTATGGCTACACCTTC. It yields the protein CASSLDGPNYGYTF.

The sample holds a few counts of this clone. The V and J genes are TRBV5-4 and TRBJ2-5, with D possibly TRBD2 on 6 matching bases. The CDR3 totals 13 residues. The germline V and J ends were trimmed by 2 bases and 5 bases, with 10 bases remaining between them. CDR1 SGHNT and CDR2 YYREEE come from the germline V gene (reference sequence). Here the CDR3 DNA reads TGTGCCAGCAGCTTCGGGGGTATTGAGACCCAGTACTTC. It yields the protein CASSFGGIETQYF.

This clone occurred a few times. The chain joins TRBV14 to TRBJ2-5, with 8 bases that match TRBD1. Trimming removed 4 bases from V and 5 bases from J; junction bases left unmatched: 3. CDR1 and CDR2 from the germline V gene are SGHDN and FVKESK. The length of the CDR3 is 13 residues. Written as DNA, the CDR3 is TGTGCCAGCAGCCGCAGGGGGCTGGAGACCCAGTACTTC. It codes for CASSRRGLETQYF.

The chain recombines TRBV7-9 with TRBJ2-5; D remains unclear. Germline V gene lookup returns CDR1 SEHNR and CDR2 FQNEAQ (reference sequence). Trimming took 11 bases from V and 5 from J, leaving 12 bases between them. The CDR3 is made up of 11 amino acids. As DNA, the CDR3 is TGTGCCTCGTCGGATGGTGAGACCCAGTACTTC. Translating gives CASSDGETQYF. Drawing the rest from reference TRBV7-9 and TRBJ2-5, the complete variable domain is DTGVSQNPRHKITKRGQNVTFRCDPISEHNRLYWYRQTLGQGPEFLTYFQNEAQLEKSRLLSDRFSAERPKGSFSTLEIQRTEQGDSAMYLCASSDGETQYFGPGTRLLVL.

The chain is built from TRBV29-1 and TRBJ2-5; D might be TRBD2 (6 bases). Germline CDR1 and CDR2: SQVTM and ANQGSEA. This CDR3 spans 14 amino acids. V was trimmed by 5 bases and J by 7 bases, leaving 20 bases between them. The CDR3 nucleotides are TGCAGCGTTCGAGGCGGGATTGGAAGCGTGACCCAGTACTTC. This sequence encodes CSVRGGIGSVTQYF.

This rearrangement joins TRBV7-2 to TRBJ2-3, with TRBD2 identical over 9 bases. CDR1 is SGHTA and CDR2 is FQGNSA in the germline V gene. V lost 0 bases to trimming and J lost 9 bases; unmatched junction nucleotides: 4. This CDR3 contains 14 residues. As DNA, the CDR3 is TGTGCCAGCAGCTTAGCACTAGCGGGTAACACGCAGTATTTT. It yields the protein CASSLALAGNTQYF.